This TCR beta chain appears in the sequencing data of a study of glioma-infiltrating T cells after dendritic cell vaccination. About the research overall: At biweekly intervals, patients got three intradermal dendritic cell vaccine injections.

PBMC sampling occurred before vaccination, two weeks after the third dose, and at progression. Amplification used 60 V beta primers and 13 J beta primers. The table came from immunoSEQ multiplex PCR; TCRdb's copy has only in-frame clones and leaves some out. The profile shows roughly 51,000 clones, approximately 85% of them singletons. This clone was recorded once. This specimen was blood, taken before dendritic cell vaccination. This TCR was sampled from a human donor with glioblastoma.

The CDR3 region is CASSASGNLYEQYF. The CDR3 nucleotides are TGTGCCAGCTCAGCTTCAGGGAACCTATACGAGCAGTACTTC. The V gene is TRBV5-4, the J gene TRBJ2-7; D perhaps matches TRBD1 (5 bases). The CDR3 has 14 residues. V lost 7 bases and J lost 4, with 18 bases in between. Germline V CDR1 and CDR2: SGHNT, YYREEE (reference sequence).